The rows below give T cell receptor beta chains drawn from one sample of a study of regulatory dendritic cells for organ transplantation. These TCRs are of unknown antigen specificity. Libraries were prepared by immunoSEQ multiplex PCR; TCRdb keeps only in-frame clonotypes and omits some of them. The table has fewer than 15,000 clones, 89% seen once; the top ten hold 0.2% to 0.25%. Sequenced: naive CD8+ T cells from blood cultured with regulatory dendritic cells. These TCRs come from a human donor in good health. The CDR3 runs from the conserved cysteine through the conserved F or W. D genes are given only for firm matches. Expanded clones get a size class; other rows say once, few or many, or leave the size out.

clone_size,v_call,j_call,d_call,cdr3_nt,cdr3_aa
NA,TRBV7-6,TRBJ2-5,TRBD2,TGTGCCAGCAGCTCATTCTCGACTAGCGGGGGGCCGGAGGAGACCCAGTACTTC,CASSSFSTSGGPEETQYF
NA,TRBV2,TRBJ2-7,NA,TGTGCCAGTCTTGGAGCCTCCTACGAGCAGTACTTC,CASLGASYEQYF
NA,TRBV28,TRBJ1-4,NA,TGTGCCAGCAGCGCCAACAAAGGAGGGGTGGGGAGGGAAAAACTGTTTTTT,CASSANKGGVGREKLFF
NA,TRBV6-5,TRBJ2-7,NA,TGTGCCAGCAGTCAGTCCGGGCGGGAGTACTTC,CASSQSGREYF
NA,TRBV7-2,TRBJ2-7,NA,TGTGCCAGCAGGGGAAAAATCCGGGGGCCCTACGAGCAGTACTTC,CASRGKIRGPYEQYF
few,TRBV19,TRBJ2-2,NA,TGTGCCAGTAGTGCCGCTGAGAATATTGAGACCGGGGAGCTGTTTTTT,CASSAAENIETGELFF
few,TRBV19,TRBJ1-5,TRBD1,TGTGCCAGTAGCTACACTGGGGGCACAGGGGATCAGCCCCAGCATTTT,CASSYTGGTGDQPQHF
once,TRBV9,TRBJ1-2,TRBD1,TGTGCCAGCAGCGTAGGAGGGACAGACTATGGCTACACCTTC,CASSVGGTDYGYTF
NA,TRBV5-4,TRBJ2-7,NA,TGTGCCAGCAGCTTCGGACGGGAAGGCTCCTACGAGCAGTACTTC,CASSFGREGSYEQYF
NA,TRBV4-2,TRBJ1-5,NA,TGTGCCAGCAGCCCCCGTGGGAATCAGCCCCAGCATTTT,CASSPRGNQPQHF
few,TRBV27,TRBJ2-2,TRBD1,TGTGCCAGCAGTTTGTTAGGGGGCGCCGGGGAGCTGTTTTTT,CASSLLGGAGELFF
once,TRBV7-9,TRBJ2-1,NA,TGTGCCAGCAGGCCCGTCGGACCGCAGTTCTTC,CASRPVGPQFF
NA,TRBV7-9,TRBJ1-2,TRBD1,TGTGCCAGCAGCTCAAAAACAGGGGGCAAGGACTATGGCTACACCTTC,CASSSKTGGKDYGYTF
once,TRBV9,TRBJ2-3,NA,TGTGCCAGCAGCGTCTTATCCACGGATACGCAGTATTTT,CASSVLSTDTQYF
NA,TRBV27,TRBJ2-5,NA,TGTGCCAGCAGTTTTGGAGGGGCGGTAATGGCCCAGTACTTC,CASSFGGAVMAQYF
once,TRBV19,TRBJ2-7,NA,TGTGCCAGTTCAGGGTTGGAAAGCTCCTACGAGCAGTACTTC,CASSGLESSYEQYF
NA,TRBV2,TRBJ2-3,TRBD2,TGTGCCAGCAGTGCCCCCGACCCGACTAGCGGGAGGCGTGATACGCAGTATTTT,CASSAPDPTSGRRDTQYF
once,TRBV18,TRBJ1-4,NA,TGTGCCAGCTCACCACCTTTCACTGAAAAACTGTTTTTT,CASSPPFTEKLFF
NA,TRBV28,TRBJ2-1,TRBD2,TGTGCCAGCAGCCGACGTAGCGGGGAGGGTTGGGGTGAGCAGTTCTTC,CASSRRSGEGWGEQFF
NA,TRBV5-6,TRBJ2-7,NA,TGTGCCAGCAGCTTGGAACAGGGTCGGCACGAGCAGTACTTC,CASSLEQGRHEQYF
NA,TRBV27,TRBJ2-2,TRBD2,TGTGCCAGCAGTCCCGGGGGGAGGGTGACCGGGGAGCTGTTTTTT,CASSPGGRVTGELFF